The rows below give T cell receptor beta chains drawn from one sample of a study of T-cell memory formation after mild COVID-19. TCRdb fed the 5' RACE reads into MiXCR, producing one record per CDR3 protein. Among around 45,000 distinct CDR3 sequences, roughly 9% were seen once, and the ten largest hold approximately 10%. The sample was PBMCs or a T cell subset sorted from them (not recorded which). The receptor set was obtained from an adult woman who had mild COVID-19 (a few samples of this study predate the infection). Cell type and time point are not known. CDR3s include the opening cysteine and the closing phenylalanine or tryptophan. The D gene is left open where the match is weak. Expanded clones get a size class; other rows say once, few or many, or leave the size out.

clone size: few
D gene: -
J gene: TRBJ1-1
V gene: TRBV15
CDR3 DNA: TGTGCCACCAGCAGAGACAGGGAGTCGGGTACTGAAGCTTTCTTT
CDR3 protein: CATSRDRESGTEAFF

clone size: -
D gene: -
J gene: TRBJ2-2
V gene: TRBV11-2
CDR3 DNA: TGTGCCAGCAGCTTAGCCCAGGGAACCGGGGAGCTGTTTTTT
CDR3 protein: CASSLAQGTGELFF

clone size: -
D gene: TRBD1
J gene: TRBJ1-2
V gene: TRBV12-3/TRBV12-4
CDR3 DNA: TGTGCCAGCAGTTTACGGACAGGGGTCATGGCATCTGGCTACACCTTC
CDR3 protein: CASSLRTGVMASGYTF

clone size: -
D gene: TRBD1
J gene: TRBJ1-6
V gene: TRBV4-2
CDR3 DNA: TGTGCCAGCAGCCGAACGATCGGGACAGGGTCGAATTCACCCCCCCACTTT
CDR3 protein: CASSRTIGTGSNSPPHF

clone size: -
D gene: -
J gene: TRBJ1-5
V gene: TRBV20-1
CDR3 DNA: TGCAGTGCTAGTTCGGGGGATCAGCCCCAGCATTTT
CDR3 protein: CSASSGDQPQHF

clone size: -
D gene: TRBD2
J gene: TRBJ2-2
V gene: TRBV4-3
CDR3 DNA: TGCGCCAGCAGCCGGAGACTAGCGGGGAACACCGGGGAGCTGTTTTTT
CDR3 protein: CASSRRLAGNTGELFF

clone size: few
D gene: -
J gene: TRBJ1-2
V gene: TRBV2
CDR3 DNA: TGTGCCAGCAGTCCCTTTGTAGACTACACCTTC
CDR3 protein: CASSPFVDYTF

clone size: few
D gene: TRBD1
J gene: TRBJ2-5
V gene: TRBV7-6
CDR3 DNA: TGTGCCAGCAGCTTAGTAGCCTCAGGGGGCTTTGTGGAGACCCAGTACTTC
CDR3 protein: CASSLVASGGFVETQYF

clone size: -
D gene: -
J gene: TRBJ2-5
V gene: TRBV3-1
CDR3 DNA: TGTGCCAGCGAACCCGTGGGGCAGGAGACCCAGTACTTC
CDR3 protein: CASEPVGQETQYF

clone size: few
D gene: -
J gene: TRBJ1-1
V gene: TRBV6-5
CDR3 DNA: TGTGCCAGCAGTTACTCGGGCCAGGCGAACACTGAAGCTTTCTTT
CDR3 protein: CASSYSGQANTEAFF

clone size: many
D gene: -
J gene: TRBJ2-1
V gene: TRBV16
CDR3 DNA: TGTGCCAGCAGCCAAACAGGGAGCTCCTACAATGAGCAGTTCTTC
CDR3 protein: CASSQTGSSYNEQFF

clone size: once
D gene: -
J gene: TRBJ1-1
V gene: TRBV19
CDR3 DNA: TGTGCCAGTAGTATAGGGGGCCTCAACACTGAAGCTTTCTTT
CDR3 protein: CASSIGGLNTEAFF

clone size: -
D gene: TRBD2
J gene: TRBJ2-3
V gene: TRBV4-3
CDR3 DNA: TGCGCCAGCAGCCAAGACTGGGGGGGAAGCACAGATACGCAGTATTTT
CDR3 protein: CASSQDWGGSTDTQYF

clone size: few
D gene: TRBD2
J gene: TRBJ2-3
V gene: TRBV20-1
CDR3 DNA: TGCAGTGCTAGAGATGGGACTAGCGGGGAGGCAGATACGCAGTATTTT
CDR3 protein: CSARDGTSGEADTQYF

clone size: many
D gene: -
J gene: TRBJ2-4
V gene: TRBV3-1
CDR3 DNA: TGTGCCAGCAGTTCCGACAGGTGGGACATTCAGTACTTC
CDR3 protein: CASSSDRWDIQYF

clone size: -
D gene: TRBD1
J gene: TRBJ2-6
V gene: TRBV27
CDR3 DNA: TGTGCCAGCAGCCAGACAGGGGGCTTGCAATTCTCTGGGGCCAACGTCCTGACTTTC
CDR3 protein: CASSQTGGLQFSGANVLTF

clone size: many
D gene: TRBD1
J gene: TRBJ2-7
V gene: TRBV7-2
CDR3 DNA: TGTGCCAGCAGTATACCGGGACAGGGGTGGTACGAGCAGTACTTC
CDR3 protein: CASSIPGQGWYEQYF

clone size: many
D gene: TRBD2
J gene: TRBJ2-3
V gene: TRBV5-1
CDR3 DNA: TGCGCCAGCAGCTTGGGACCTCTGGCGGGGGGCACAGATACGCAGTATTTT
CDR3 protein: CASSLGPLAGGTDTQYF

clone size: few
D gene: TRBD1
J gene: TRBJ2-1
V gene: TRBV7-2
CDR3 DNA: TGTGCCAGCAGCTCCACCTGGACAGGGAACGAGCAGTTCTTC
CDR3 protein: CASSSTWTGNEQFF

clone size: few
D gene: -
J gene: TRBJ1-2
V gene: TRBV2
CDR3 DNA: TGTGCCAGCAAACGGATTGTTAACTATGGCTACACCTTC
CDR3 protein: CASKRIVNYGYTF

clone size: -
D gene: -
J gene: TRBJ2-6
V gene: TRBV19
CDR3 DNA: TGTGCCAGTAGTATAGGAGGACATTACTCTGGGGCCAACGTCCTGACTTTC
CDR3 protein: CASSIGGHYSGANVLTF

clone size: -
D gene: TRBD2
J gene: TRBJ2-7
V gene: TRBV7-8
CDR3 DNA: TGTGCCAGCAGCCTCGGGTCTGGAGGACTAGCGTCCTACGAGCAGTACTTC
CDR3 protein: CASSLGSGGLASYEQYF

clone size: few
D gene: TRBD1
J gene: TRBJ1-2
V gene: TRBV12-3/TRBV12-4
CDR3 DNA: TGTGCCAGCAGTTTGGGGACAGTCTATGGCTACACCTTC
CDR3 protein: CASSLGTVYGYTF

clone size: few
D gene: -
J gene: TRBJ2-5
V gene: TRBV18
CDR3 DNA: TGTGCCAGCTCACCAGTCACAGGGGAGACCCAGTACTTC
CDR3 protein: CASSPVTGETQYF

clone size: -
D gene: TRBD1
J gene: TRBJ2-1
V gene: TRBV15
CDR3 DNA: TGTGCCACCAGCAGAGAAGCGACAGGGGTTAAGAGCTCCTACAATGAGCAGTTCTTC
CDR3 protein: CATSREATGVKSSYNEQFF

clone size: many
D gene: TRBD1
J gene: TRBJ2-7
V gene: TRBV2
CDR3 DNA: TGTGCCAGCAGTGAAGGGACAGGATACTACGAGCAGTACTTC
CDR3 protein: CASSEGTGYYEQYF

clone size: once
D gene: -
J gene: TRBJ1-2
V gene: TRBV10-3
CDR3 DNA: TGTGCCATCAGTGGCAGGGATCATGGCTACACCTTC
CDR3 protein: CAISGRDHGYTF

clone size: many
D gene: -
J gene: TRBJ2-3
V gene: TRBV11-2
CDR3 DNA: TGTGCCAGCAGCTTAGAGCCCGACTGGTCAGATACGCAGTATTTT
CDR3 protein: CASSLEPDWSDTQYF

clone size: -
D gene: TRBD2
J gene: TRBJ2-7
V gene: TRBV7-2
CDR3 DNA: TGTGCCAGCAGCCTGACGGCGGCTAGCGGACCCTACGAGCAGTACTTC
CDR3 protein: CASSLTAASGPYEQYF

clone size: medium-sized
D gene: -
J gene: TRBJ2-3
V gene: TRBV9
CDR3 DNA: TGTGCCAGCGGCAGGGCTGATACGCAGTATTTT
CDR3 protein: CASGRADTQYF

clone size: -
D gene: -
J gene: TRBJ1-5
V gene: TRBV24-1
CDR3 DNA: TGTGCCACCAGTGATTTGACCCACAGGGGCAATCAGCCCCAGCATTTT
CDR3 protein: CATSDLTHRGNQPQHF

clone size: many
D gene: -
J gene: TRBJ2-1
V gene: TRBV29-1
CDR3 DNA: TGCAGCGTAGGATCAGGGGGAGGCTGGGCTGAGCAGTTCTTC
CDR3 protein: CSVGSGGGWAEQFF

clone size: few
D gene: TRBD2
J gene: TRBJ2-3
V gene: TRBV9
CDR3 DNA: TGTGCCAGCAGCGTAGAAACTAGCGGGAATCCTGGCACAGATACGCAGTATTTT
CDR3 protein: CASSVETSGNPGTDTQYF

clone size: -
D gene: -
J gene: TRBJ1-2
V gene: TRBV19
CDR3 DNA: TGTGCCAGTAGTAGCCAGGGAAGACGAGGCTACACCTTC
CDR3 protein: CASSSQGRRGYTF

clone size: -
D gene: -
J gene: TRBJ1-2
V gene: TRBV3-1
CDR3 DNA: TGTGCCAGCAGCCAGCGCAAGATCCGGGACGCATCCTATGGCTACACCTTC
CDR3 protein: CASSQRKIRDASYGYTF

clone size: many
D gene: -
J gene: TRBJ2-2
V gene: TRBV12-3/TRBV12-4
CDR3 DNA: TGTGCCAGCAGGTCTAGCGGCTCAGGGGGGACCGGGGAGCTGTTTTTT
CDR3 protein: CASRSSGSGGTGELFF

clone size: -
D gene: TRBD1
J gene: TRBJ2-5
V gene: TRBV12-3/TRBV12-4
CDR3 DNA: TGTGCCAGCAGTTTAGCGGGACAGGGGTACGAGACCCAGTACTTC
CDR3 protein: CASSLAGQGYETQYF

clone size: few
D gene: -
J gene: TRBJ1-1
V gene: TRBV29-1
CDR3 DNA: TGCAGCGCGAGACAGGCGAACACTGAAGCTTTCTTT
CDR3 protein: CSARQANTEAFF

clone size: many
D gene: -
J gene: TRBJ2-1
V gene: TRBV29-1
CDR3 DNA: TGCAGCGTTGAAGGCCTCTCCCTTGCCCCGAATGAGCAGTTCTTC
CDR3 protein: CSVEGLSLAPNEQFF

clone size: few
D gene: TRBD1
J gene: TRBJ1-2
V gene: TRBV6-5
CDR3 DNA: TGTGCCAGCAGTGAACCGGGACAGGGGGCAAGAGGCTACACCTTC
CDR3 protein: CASSEPGQGARGYTF

clone size: many
D gene: -
J gene: TRBJ2-7
V gene: TRBV5-5
CDR3 DNA: TGTGCCAGCAGCTTGGACAGGGCCCTCTACGAGCAGTACTTC
CDR3 protein: CASSLDRALYEQYF

clone size: -
D gene: -
J gene: TRBJ1-1
V gene: TRBV7-8
CDR3 DNA: TGTGCCAGCAGCTTAGCGGGCCAGAACACTGAAGCTTTCTTT
CDR3 protein: CASSLAGQNTEAFF

clone size: many
D gene: TRBD1
J gene: TRBJ2-7
V gene: TRBV9
CDR3 DNA: TGTGCCAGCAGCACCCGGACAGGGGGCGCATACGAGCAGTACTTC
CDR3 protein: CASSTRTGGAYEQYF

clone size: few
D gene: TRBD2
J gene: TRBJ2-1
V gene: TRBV14
CDR3 DNA: TGTGCCAGCAGCCAAGAACGGATTGAGCGGGGGAGGAATGAGCAGTTCTTC
CDR3 protein: CASSQERIERGRNEQFF